This TCR beta chain came from a study of T cells in Graves' hyperthyroidism and ophthalmopathy. Investigators excluded patients with uncontrolled infection, other autoimmune disease, pregnancy or lactation. The study based diagnoses on clinical symptoms, serum thyroxine and TRAb, thyroid ultrasound and orbital computed tomography. Unmatched junction bases numbered 2, after V lost 6 bases and J lost 0 bases. Germline V gene lookup returns CDR1 SNHLY and CDR2 FYNNEI. The CDR3 extends over 13 amino acids. Points on this clonotype: The antigen remains unidentified.

Study-wide results and caveats: The authors' 13 V-J model separated ophthalmopathy from stable hyperthyroidism. Model-based prediction identified ophthalmopathy a median 6.5 months prior to its onset.

Amplified TCR beta CDR3 regions came from RNA transcripts. During a first-round RT-PCR of the TCR CDR3, the HTBI primer set was used. TCRdb itself ran the multiplex PCR reads through MiXCR, one entry per CDR3 protein. Of 550,000 to 600,000 distinct CDR3 sequences listed, around 42% were seen once; the top ten hold about 20%. This sequence joins TRBV2 and TRBJ2-7; 7 bases are shared with TRBD1. The material sequenced was peripheral blood or thyroid tissue (not recorded which). The TCR sequence derives from an adult woman with Graves' disease, either hyperthyroidism or ophthalmopathy (not recorded which). The CDR3 sequence: CASSRGYSYEQYF. In nucleotides, the CDR3 is TGTGCCAGCAGCAGGGGGTACTCCTACGAGCAGTACTTC.